Shown below are 10 T cell receptor beta chains from a single sample sequenced in a study of monozygotic twins with inflammatory bowel disease. Using the 5' RACE reads, TCRdb records one entry per CDR3 protein without DNA. This table holds approximately 380,000 distinct CDR3 sequences. Material for sequencing was blood. Receptors originate from a human donor with ulcerative colitis or Crohn's disease, or a healthy co-twin of an affected twin (not recorded which).

The chain links TRBV18 to TRBJ2-2. Germline-derived CDR1 and CDR2 are KGHSH and LQKENI. The CDR3 runs 16 residues. The CDR3 spells CASSPSPRLLTGELFF.

The V gene is TRBV5-6, the J gene TRBJ1-3; TCRdb designates TRBD1, a call that cannot be tested without DNA. CDR1 SGHDT and CDR2 YYEEEE come from the germline V gene. The CDR3 is 16 residues long. This chain's CDR3 is CASSLSGDTSGNTIYF. Complete variable domain (other parts from reference TRBV5-6 and TRBJ1-3): DAGVTQSPTHLIKTRGQQVTLRCSPKSGHDTVSWYQQALGQGPQFIFQYYEEEERQRGNFPDRFSGHQFPNYSSELNVNALLLGDSALYLCASSLSGDTSGNTIYFGEGSWLTVV.

The V gene is TRBV12-2, the J gene TRBJ1-5; the TCRdb call, TRBD1, lacks DNA for checking. TRBV12-2 has pseudogene status. The CDR3 length is 21 residues. CDR3 sequence reads: CASRLARWCQGEFRGNQPQHF.

The rearrangement joins TRBV12-3 or TRBV12-4 to TRBJ2-5. The CDR3 is 13 amino acids. This CDR3 is CASSLRNSETQYF.

The V gene is TRBV27, the J gene TRBJ1-5. CDR3 length equals 15 residues. Germline CDR1 and CDR2: MNHEY and SMNVEV (reference sequence). CDR3 protein: CASSSGYRNNQPQHF.

The chain links TRBV2 to TRBJ2-1; no DNA is available, so the TRBD2 call from TCRdb remains unchecked. CDR3 length: 15 amino acids. Germline CDR1 SNHLY, CDR2 FYNNEI. CDR3 residues: CASSGQGLDYNEQFF.

This sequence joins TRBV28 and TRBJ1-2; TCRdb outputs TRBD1, but without DNA this stays unchecked. The germline CDR1 and CDR2 sequences are MDHEN and SYDVKM. The CDR3 has 13 amino acids. CDR3 sequence reads: CASKTGGLYGYTF.

The chain recombines TRBV20-1 with TRBJ2-4; there is no DNA to check the TCRdb D call of TRBD1. The CDR3 runs 16 residues. CDR1 and CDR2 from the germline V gene are DFQATT and SNEGSKA (reference sequence). This CDR3 is CSARSYSGGGGNIQYF.

The chain carries TRBV12-3 or TRBV12-4 and TRBJ1-6; the TCRdb D gene call, TRBD1, has no DNA to confirm it. The CDR3 loop spans 14 amino acids. The CDR3: CASSNRGRNSPLHF.

CDR3 amino acids: CAWSSPGIQSSYNEQFF. The chain links TRBV30 to TRBJ2-1; without DNA, the TCRdb call of TRBD1 cannot be checked. Germline CDR1 and CDR2: GTSNPN and SVGIG (reference sequence). This CDR3 is 17 amino acids long.